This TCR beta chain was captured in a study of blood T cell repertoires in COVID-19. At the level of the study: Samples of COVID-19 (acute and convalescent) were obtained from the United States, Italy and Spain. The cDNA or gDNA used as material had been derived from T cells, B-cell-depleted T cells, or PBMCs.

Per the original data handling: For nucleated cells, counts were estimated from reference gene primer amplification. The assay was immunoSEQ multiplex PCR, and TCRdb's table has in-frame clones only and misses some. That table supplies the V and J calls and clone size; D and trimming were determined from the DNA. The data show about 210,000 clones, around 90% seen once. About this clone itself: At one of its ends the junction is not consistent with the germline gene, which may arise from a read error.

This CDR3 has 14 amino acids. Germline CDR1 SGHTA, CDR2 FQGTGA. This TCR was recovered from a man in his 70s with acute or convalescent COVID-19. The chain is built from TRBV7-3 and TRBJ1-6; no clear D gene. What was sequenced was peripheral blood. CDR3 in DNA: TGTGCCAGCAGCTTAACCGCCTATCATTCACCCCTCCACTTT. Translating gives CASSLTAYHSPLHF.